Below, 29 T cell receptor beta chains from the same sample are listed, as sequenced in a study of molecular identifiers for immune sequencing clone quantification. A single record per CDR3 protein comes from TCRdb applying MiXCR to the PCR reads. Of roughly 630,000 distinct CDR3 sequences detected, over 25% appear once; the ten largest clones hold about 0.84%. Sequencing was done on a sample of naive CD8+ T cells from blood, with Jurkat cell RNA spiked in. The sample's subset: FACS-sorted CD8+CD4-CCR7+CD45RA+ naive T cells. The receptors shown here come from a human donor in good health. Some libraries in this study had Jurkat cell RNA spiked in.

This clonotype was seen many times. This chain connects TRBV27 to TRBJ2-5, with D hard to call. The CDR3 sequence is 12 residues long. The V gene's germline CDR1 is MNHEY and CDR2 SMNVEV (reference sequence). Trimming took off 4 bases at V and 0 bases at J, with 3 bases between the two ends. The CDR3, as DNA: TGTGCCAGCAGTTCCCACCAAGAGACCCAGTACTTC. Protein product: CASSSHQETQYF.

The rearrangement uses TRBV7-9 and TRBJ2-1; the D gene is possibly TRBD1 (6 bases). CDR1 and CDR2 (germline): SEHNR, FQNEAQ (reference sequence). Trimming cost V 3 bases and J 7 bases, with 10 bases left between them. The CDR3 has 13 residues. CDR3 DNA: TGTGCCAGCAGCTTGGGGGCTAGGAATGAGCAGTTCTTC. It specifies CASSLGARNEQFF.

This clonotype has ten or more counts. V usage is TRBV6-2 or TRBV6-3 and J usage is TRBJ2-5; 7 bases map to TRBD1. CDR1 and CDR2 (germline): MNHEY, SVGEGT. V shed 6 bases, J shed 3 bases, and the junction held 4 bases outside the gene matches. The CDR3 sequence is 13 residues long. In DNA form, the CDR3 reads TGTGCCAGCAGCCCCGGGACAGAAGAGACCCAGTACTTC. As protein: CASSPGTEETQYF.

This clonotype was seen at least ten times. V usage is TRBV5-6 and J usage is TRBJ1-1; a possible D gene is TRBD1 (5 bases). The CDR3 is 13 amino acids. Germline-derived CDR1 and CDR2 are SGHDT and YYEEEE. Trimming left V 0 bases short and J 6 bases short, with 9 bases between. The CDR3 nucleotides are TGTGCCAGCAGCTTGGAGGGGACCCCTGAAGCTTTCTTT. Protein sequence: CASSLEGTPEAFF.

This clonotype has a handful of counts. V gene TRBV6-1 combines with J gene TRBJ2-7; D perhaps matches TRBD1 (6 bases). The germline V and J ends were trimmed by 2 bases and 1 base, with 12 bases remaining between them. The length of the CDR3 is 15 residues. The germline V gene encodes CDR1 MNHNS and CDR2 SASEGT. CDR3 region: CASSESPDRSYEQYF. CDR3 in DNA: TGTGCCAGCAGTGAATCACCGGACAGATCCTACGAGCAGTACTTC.

As regards this clonotype: A much larger clonotype is one base distant, so this may be a read error. The V gene is TRBV29-1, the J gene TRBJ2-7; 9 bases map to TRBD1. The CDR3 consists of 13 residues. Germline CDR1 SQVTM, CDR2 ANQGSEA. The V segment lost 6 bases and the J segment 8 bases; nucleotides outside the gene matches: 11. CDR3 sequence reads: CSVTRDRADKQYF. CDR3 nucleotide sequence: TGCAGCGTGACCAGGGACAGGGCGGACAAGCAGTACTTC.

There are many counts of this clonotype. This chain connects TRBV5-1 to TRBJ2-7; D is uncertain. Trimming pared 0 bases from V and 2 bases from J, leaving 6 bases between. This CDR3 comprises 13 residues. CDR1 is SGHRS, CDR2 YFSETQ, per germline. In nucleotides, the CDR3 is TGCGCCAGCAGCTTGGAGTCGGCCTACGAGCAGTACTTC. It specifies CASSLESAYEQYF.

The chain carries TRBV5-4 and TRBJ1-1; D call uncertain. This CDR3 has 13 residues. Trimming removed 6 bases from V and 1 base from J, with 10 bases in between. CDR1 is SGHNT, CDR2 YYREEE, per germline (reference sequence). In DNA, the CDR3 is TGTGCCAGCACCTCCCCGGCGAACACTGAAGCTTTCTTT. This encodes CASTSPANTEAFF.

This clonotype was observed at least ten times. The genes are TRBV30 and TRBJ2-1; tentative D call: TRBD1 (6 bases). Germline V lookup: CDR1 GTSNPN, CDR2 SVGIG (reference sequence). The CDR3 is made up of 11 amino acids. V was pared by 1 base and J by 9 bases, with 7 bases between. The CDR3 DNA reads TGTGCCTGGAGTGCAGGGGCTGAGCAGTTCTTC. Protein sequence: CAWSAGAEQFF.

Only a few counts were recorded for this clonotype. At one end the junction does not follow the germline gene, possibly because of a read error. The CDR3 spells CASSQPPGLAEQQEPQYF. For the CDR3, the DNA is TGTGCCAGCAGTCAACCACCGGGACTAGCGGAACAACAAGAGCCCCAGTACTTC. The rearrangement joins TRBV12-3 or TRBV12-4 to TRBJ2-5; 11 positions agree with TRBD2. The CDR3 has 18 amino acids.

The chain recombines TRBV30 with TRBJ2-7, with D tentatively TRBD1 (6 bases). CDR3 length equals 15 residues. The germline V gene encodes CDR1 GTSNPN and CDR2 SVGIG (reference sequence). Trimming removed 1 base at V and 3 bases at J, with 16 bases between. The CDR3 DNA sequence: TGTGCCTGGAGTGGCCCGGGACACCGATACTACGAGCAGTACTTC. This codes for CAWSGPGHRYYEQYF.

This clonotype appeared many times. This rearrangement joins TRBV7-9 to TRBJ2-3; D ambiguous. Trimming left V 1 base short and J 3 bases short, with 5 bases between. The CDR3 runs 13 residues. Germline loops: CDR1 SEHNR, CDR2 FQNEAQ (reference sequence). The CDR3 bases are TGTGCCAGCAGCTTAGAAACAACAGATACGCAGTATTTT. It specifies CASSLETTDTQYF.

A note on this clonotype: A read error may be the cause here, since a much bigger clone is one base away. The genes are TRBV28 and TRBJ2-3, with D unclear. The CDR3 consists of 15 residues. CDR1 and CDR2 from the germline V gene are MDHEN and SYDVKM. CDR3 bases: TGTGCCAGCAGTTTCGAACTGTTAGTCACAGATACGCGGTATTTT. This translates into CASSFELLVTDTRYF.

In its sample, this clonotype was seen many times. J is TRBJ1-1 and V is TRBV6-5; D not certain. V was clipped by 2 bases and J by 8 bases, with 9 bases between them. Germline-derived CDR1 and CDR2 are MNHEY and SVGAGI. This CDR3 is built from 12 residues. CDR3 residues: CASSYRGVEAFF. CDR3 nucleotides: TGTGCCAGCAGTTACCGCGGGGTAGAAGCTTTCTTT.

This clonotype was counted between two and nine times. The rearrangement links TRBV7-3 to TRBJ1-5; D is perhaps TRBD1 (6 bases). There are 15 residues in the CDR3. Germline-derived CDR1 and CDR2 are SGHTA and FQGTGA. V was shortened by 2 bases and J by 6 bases, with 14 bases between the two germline ends. CDR3 nucleotide sequence: TGTGCCAGCAGCTTAGTAAACGGACAGCTTCAGCCCCAGCATTTT. Protein sequence: CASSLVNGQLQPQHF. Full variable domain (remainder filled in from reference TRBV7-3 and TRBJ1-5): GAGVSQTPSNKVTEKGKYVELRCDPISGHTALYWYRQSLGQGPEFLIYFQGTGAADDSGLPNDRFFAVRPEGSVSTLKIQRTERGDSAVYLCASSLVNGQLQPQHFGDGTRLSIL.

Concerning this clonotype: This may arise from a read error, as a much more abundant clone is one base away. The J gene is TRBJ2-7, the V gene TRBV12-3 or TRBV12-4, with 9 bases matching TRBD1. The CDR3 length is 14 residues. The CDR3 sequence: CASSFDRGVNEQCF. The DNA of the CDR3 is TGTGCCAGCAGTTTCGACAGGGGGGTTAACGAGCAGTGCTTC.

This clonotype was found a few times. The rearrangement joins TRBV4-3 to TRBJ2-4, with D perhaps being TRBD1 or TRBD2 (7 bases each). The germline V and J ends were trimmed by 0 bases and 8 bases, with 17 bases remaining between them. The CDR3 spans 16 residues. CDR1 is LGHNA and CDR2 is YSLEER in the germline V gene. CDR3 region: CASSQDTGDYGDIQYF. Written as DNA, the CDR3 is TGCGCCAGCAGCCAAGATACAGGGGACTATGGGGACATTCAGTACTTC.

This clonotype was found many times. J is TRBJ2-5 and V is TRBV6-5; no clear D. This CDR3 is built from 14 residues. Trimming removed 8 bases at V and 2 bases at J, with 15 bases between. CDR1 and CDR2 from the germline V gene are MNHEY and SVGAGI. The CDR3 DNA reads TGTGCCAGCGGAGAGGCGTCCGAACAAGAGACCCAGTACTTC. It is translated as CASGEASEQETQYF.

On this clonotype: One end of the junction varies from germline; a read error may be responsible. The chain uses TRBV5-1 and TRBJ2-1; unclear D gene. The CDR3 runs 14 residues. Germline V lookup: CDR1 SGHRS, CDR2 YFSETQ. The CDR3 is CASSHSLLYSEQFF. The CDR3 DNA is TGCGCCAGCAGCCACTCCCTTTTATACAGTGAGCAGTTCTTC.

This clonotype turned up a few times. V and J are TRBV7-2 and TRBJ2-4; D not resolved. Trimming cost V 8 bases and J 2 bases, with 10 bases left between them. CDR1 SGHTA and CDR2 FQGNSA come from the germline V gene. The CDR3 has 13 amino acids. The CDR3 spells CASCEVSKNIQYF. The CDR3 nucleotides are TGTGCCAGCTGTGAGGTATCCAAAAACATTCAGTACTTC.

This clonotype appeared a single time. Possible read error: a much larger clone is one base away. The rearrangement joins TRBV7-3 to TRBJ2-3; D possibly corresponds to TRBD2 (6 bases). Trimming pared 5 bases from V and 4 bases from J, leaving 25 bases between. This CDR3 is 18 amino acids long. CDR1 is SGHTA, CDR2 FQGTGA, per germline. This CDR3 reads CASSGWASESPAADTQYF. The DNA for the CDR3 is TGTGCCAGCAGCGGTTGGGCTAGCGAGAGTCCTGCGGCAGATACGCAGTATTTT.

This clonotype showed up just once. V gene TRBV3-1 combines with J gene TRBJ1-4, with D unclear. The CDR3 runs to 14 residues. CDR1 LGHDT and CDR2 YNNKEL come from the germline V gene (reference sequence). V was pared by 1 base and J by 3 bases, with 6 bases between. As DNA, the CDR3 is TGTGCCAGCAGCCAAGGAGCAGCTAATGAAAAACTGTTTTTT. This translates into CASSQGAANEKLFF. Full variable domain (remainder filled in from reference TRBV3-1 and TRBJ1-4): DTAVSQTPKYLVTQMGNDKSIKCEQNLGHDTMYWYKQDSKKFLKIMFSYNNKELIINETVPNRFSPKSPDKAHLNLHINSLELGDSAVYFCASSQGAANEKLFFGSGTQLSVL.

In its sample, this clonotype was seen many times. This chain links TRBV13 with TRBJ2-3, with TRBD1 identical over 8 bases. V shed 5 bases and J 2 bases; nucleotides not matched to a gene: 6. CDR3 size: 15 residues. Looked up from germline, CDR1 is PRHDT and CDR2 is FYEKMQ (reference sequence). CDR3 loop: CASSGRDRHTDTQYF. CDR3 DNA: TGTGCCAGCAGCGGCCGGGACAGGCACACAGATACGCAGTATTTT.

This chain joins TRBV29-1 and TRBJ2-1, with D possibly TRBD1 on 5 matching bases. Germline loops: CDR1 SQVTM, CDR2 ANQGSEA. The CDR3 is 15 amino acids. Trimming pared 5 bases from V and 0 bases from J, leaving 14 bases between. The CDR3 DNA sequence: TGCAGCGTTATAGGGGTCGAGAGCTCCTACAATGAGCAGTTCTTC. Its protein product is CSVIGVESSYNEQFF.

The chain is built from TRBV6-5 and TRBJ2-3; TRBD2 matches at 9 bases. Losses at the gene ends were 2 bases for V and 5 bases for J; bases not matched to a gene: 8. This CDR3 is 16 amino acids long. CDR1 and CDR2 from the germline V gene are MNHEY and SVGAGI. CDR3 DNA sequence: TGTGCCAGCAGTTACGAAGCGGGGGGTAAACTAGATACGCAGTATTTT. It codes for CASSYEAGGKLDTQYF.

Note on this clonotype: No conserved phenylalanine or tryptophan is present at the end of the CDR3, so a read error is the likely explanation. This chain links TRBV19 with TRBJ2-2, with D uncertain. The V end lost 0 bases, the J end lost 0 bases, and 5 bases lay between the germline ends. Per germline, CDR1 LNHDA and CDR2 SQIVND (reference sequence). The CDR3 spans 15 residues. The DNA for the CDR3 is TGTGCCAGTAGTATAGATCTAGCGAACACCGGGGAGCTGTTTCTT. This translates into CASSIDLANTGELFL.

This clonotype was picked up a small number of times. This sequence joins TRBV19 and TRBJ1-5, with a tentative D call TRBD1 (5 bases). The germline V gene encodes CDR1 LNHDA and CDR2 SQIVND (reference sequence). CDR3 length: 15 amino acids. V lost 5 bases and J 0 bases, leaving 11 bases between the germline ends. This chain's CDR3 is CASSVTEYSNQPQHF. The CDR3 coding sequence is TGTGCCAGTAGTGTGACAGAATATAGCAATCAGCCCCAGCATTTT.

The chain recombines TRBV6-2 or TRBV6-3 with TRBJ1-4, with D possibly being TRBD1 (5 bases). Trimming shortened V by 6 bases and J by 4 bases, and 18 bases separated the two germline ends. This CDR3 has 16 residues. The germline CDR1 and CDR2 sequences are MNHEY and SVGEGT. The CDR3 sequence is CASSNPNRGLNEKLFF. The CDR3 region has the DNA TGTGCCAGCAGCAATCCAAACCGGGGACTTAATGAAAAACTGTTTTTT.

Regarding this clonotype: The junction departs from the called germline gene at one end, perhaps through a read error. The chain is built from TRBV19 and TRBJ2-7; the D is unclear. The CDR3 extends over 13 amino acids. Germline V CDR1 and CDR2: LNHDA, SQIVND (reference sequence). CDR3 DNA: TGTGCCAGTAGTCCAGGACCCTCCTACGGGCAGTACTTC. It is translated as CASSPGPSYGQYF.